This T cell receptor (beta chain) is drawn from a study of CD8 T cells in ankylosing spondylitis. Using its own MiXCR run on the 5' RACE reads, TCRdb lists one record per CDR3 protein. The sample includes approximately 100,000 distinct CDR3 sequences, about 25% seen only once; the top ten take roughly an eighth. The germline CDR1 and CDR2 sequences are SGHAT and FQNNGV. Trimming pared 1 base from V and 2 bases from J, leaving 17 bases between. The CDR3 length is 18 residues. The specimen sequenced was synovial fluid, either unsorted or a sorted T cell fraction (not recorded which). The chain joins TRBV11-2 to TRBJ2-2; D is possibly TRBD1 (6 bases). This clonotype originated in a male donor with ankylosing spondylitis. For the CDR3, the DNA is TGTGCCAGCAGCTTAGGGGGGCGGAGGTGGAAAAACACCGGGGAGCTGTTTTTT. Its translation is CASSLGGRRWKNTGELFF.